Below are 23 T cell receptor beta chains sequenced from a single sample in a study of regulatory T cells in long-lasting Graves disease. Time point of the sample: newly diagnosed GD, antithyroid drugs for less than 3 months. Researchers made the TCR library from RNA that was extracted from PBMCs. Researchers made TCR beta libraries by using iRepertoire HTBI primers and running Arm-PCR on CDR3 regions. TCRdb independently ran MiXCR on the multiplex PCR reads; one entry per CDR3 protein. The repertoire holds just over 600,000 distinct CDR3 sequences, roughly 16% seen once, with around 19% in the top ten. The sample was also reused in another study, on T cells in Graves' hyperthyroidism and ophthalmopathy.

The material sequenced was peripheral blood mononuclear cells (PBMCs), taken at new diagnosis, from a patient treated with antithyroid drugs. The receptors here all came from a woman aged 30 to 39 with Graves disease.

This clonotype was picked up many times. The V gene is TRBV7-3, the J gene TRBJ1-1, with unresolved D. CDR3 length equals 16 residues. Trimming removed 0 bases at V and 0 bases at J, with 11 bases between. Germline V lookup: CDR1 SGHTA, CDR2 FQGTGA. The CDR3 bases are TGTGCCAGCAGCTTAACGGCTTCCCCCTTGAACACTGAAGCTTTCTTT. The encoded protein is CASSLTASPLNTEAFF.

This clonotype was seen only a few times. The rearrangement joins TRBV5-6 to TRBJ2-3; the D is unclear. CDR1 is SGHDT, CDR2 YYEEEE, per germline. The V gene lost 3 bases and the J gene lost 0 bases, with 8 bases spanning the gap. This CDR3 has 14 residues. CDR3 DNA: TGTGCCAGCAGCTCAGACCTAAGCACAGATACGCAGTATTTT. Its translation: CASSSDLSTDTQYF.

The V and J genes are TRBV4-2 and TRBJ2-2; TRBD2 matches at 10 bases. The CDR3 loop spans 16 amino acids. The V gene's germline CDR1 is LGHNA and CDR2 YNFKEQ. V lost 0 bases to trimming and J lost 9 bases; unmatched junction nucleotides: 7. Here the CDR3 reads CASSQDHTSGIRELFF. CDR3 sequence (DNA): TGTGCCAGCAGCCAAGATCACACTAGCGGGATTCGGGAGCTGTTTTTT.

This clonotype appeared many times. The chain has TRBV2 and TRBJ1-4; D call uncertain. The V end lost 6 bases, the J end lost 0 bases, and 11 bases lay between the germline ends. The CDR3 has 15 residues. CDR1 is SNHLY, CDR2 FYNNEI, per germline. The CDR3 region is CASRISGATNEKLFF. DNA for the CDR3: TGTGCCAGCAGGATTAGTGGGGCAACTAATGAAAAACTGTTTTTT.

This clonotype turned up a few times. V is TRBV30 and J is TRBJ2-3; a possible D gene is TRBD2 (5 bases). The CDR3 loop spans 13 amino acids. The V gene lost 2 bases and the J gene lost 3 bases, with 9 bases spanning the gap. The germline V gene encodes CDR1 GTSNPN and CDR2 SVGIG (reference sequence). CDR3 protein: CAWSRGRTDTQYF. The DNA of the CDR3 is TGTGCCTGGAGTCGAGGGCGGACAGATACGCAGTATTTT.

This clonotype occurred a few times. The J gene is TRBJ1-2, the V gene TRBV18, with D possibly being TRBD1 (5 bases). Germline CDR1 reads KGHSH; CDR2 reads LQKENI. The CDR3 has 13 amino acids. Trimming pared 4 bases from V and 7 bases from J, leaving 13 bases between. CDR3 in amino acids: CASSQYPQGGYTF. The CDR3 DNA is TGTGCCAGCTCACAGTACCCTCAGGGTGGCTACACCTTC.

This chain uses TRBV20-1 with TRBJ2-5; a possible D gene is TRBD1 (5 bases). Germline CDR1 DFQATT, CDR2 SNEGSKA (reference sequence). This CDR3 region has 15 residues. V was shortened by 5 bases and J by 6 bases, with 22 bases between the two germline ends. The CDR3 protein is CSAPRPKGEGKTQYF. The CDR3 nucleotides read TGCAGTGCTCCAAGACCGAAAGGGGAAGGGAAGACCCAGTACTTC.

This clonotype was observed a few times. The CDR3 sequence is CAWSVGGSSGNTIYF. The CDR3 coding sequence is TGTGCCTGGAGTGTGGGCGGGAGCTCTGGAAACACCATATATTTT. V usage is TRBV30 and J usage is TRBJ1-3, with D hard to call. The germline V and J ends were trimmed by 0 bases and 0 bases, with 9 bases remaining between them. The CDR3 consists of 15 residues. The germline gives CDR1 GTSNPN, CDR2 SVGIG (reference sequence).

A note on this clonotype: One base away lies a much larger clone, so this may be a sequencing read error. The genes are TRBV3-1 and TRBJ1-5; D possibly corresponds to TRBD2 (5 bases). The DNA matches TRBJ2-3 better at its end, which makes the J call doubtful. The V gene's germline CDR1 is LGHDT and CDR2 YNNKEL (reference sequence). This CDR3 is built from 14 residues. The CDR3: CASSQAGSNQPQYF. The CDR3 region has the DNA TGTGCCAGCAGCCAAGCGGGAAGCAATCAGCCCCAGTATTTT.

This clonotype was observed a handful of times. This sequence joins TRBV5-1 and TRBJ2-1; a weak D match, TRBD2 (6 bases). The CDR3 length is 13 residues. Germline values: CDR1 SGHRS, CDR2 YFSETQ. Trimming left V 4 bases short and J 10 bases short, with 15 bases between. CDR3 protein: CASSGYLATEQFF. The CDR3 coding sequence is TGCGCCAGCAGCGGATATCTAGCGACGGAGCAGTTCTTC.

This chain connects TRBV20-1 to TRBJ1-2, with a weak D call TRBD1 (6 bases). Germline CDR1 is DFQATT and CDR2 is SNEGSKA (reference sequence). The CDR3 consists of 14 residues. V was cut by 5 bases and J by 4 bases, with 17 bases left in between. In nucleotides, the CDR3 is TGCAGTGCTGTGAACAGGGCAGAACGCTATGGCTACACCTTC. The encoded protein is CSAVNRAERYGYTF.

This clonotype was counted only a few times. This chain uses TRBV20-1 with TRBJ2-2; D is unclear. The V and J ends lost 5 bases and 4 bases respectively, with 11 bases between them. This CDR3 has 13 amino acids. Germline CDR1 DFQATT, CDR2 SNEGSKA (reference sequence). CDR3 amino acids: CSAPPTSTGELFF. The CDR3 nucleotides are TGCAGTGCTCCTCCTACATCCACCGGGGAGCTGTTTTTT.

As for this clonotype: A read error may account for a junction end that differs from germline. The rearrangement uses TRBV7-2 and TRBJ2-1; D is unresolved. Germline V gene sequence: CDR1 SGHTA, CDR2 FQGNSA. The CDR3 is 20 amino acids. CDR3 nucleotide sequence: TGTGCCAGCAGCTTAAAAATTGGCGTGCGAGCTCGAGGCCCCTACAATGGGCAGTTCTTC. It translates to CASSLKIGVRARGPYNGQFF.

This clonotype was seen a few times. The chain joins TRBV9 to TRBJ1-1, with unresolved D. Trimming pared 1 base from V and 3 bases from J, leaving 10 bases between. This CDR3 contains 14 residues. Looked up from germline, CDR1 is SGDLS and CDR2 is YYNGEE. The CDR3 is CASSVRMEDTEAFF. DNA of the CDR3: TGTGCCAGCAGCGTAAGAATGGAGGACACTGAAGCTTTCTTT.

The chain links TRBV10-3 to TRBJ2-3, with 7 positions matching TRBD2. CDR1 and CDR2 (germline): ENHRY, SYGVKD. There are 16 residues in the CDR3. V trimming: 0 bases; J trimming: 3 bases; junction bases outside the gene matches: 6. CDR3 protein: CAISESGGGTTDTQYF. The CDR3 nucleotides are TGTGCCATCAGTGAGTCTGGGGGGGGGACGACAGATACGCAGTATTTT.

This rearrangement joins TRBV4-1 to TRBJ2-7, with 11 positions matching TRBD1. This CDR3 is 15 amino acids long. In germline, CDR1 is MGHRA, CDR2 YSYEKL. J lost 4 bases, V lost 2 bases, and 4 bases had no gene match. The chain's CDR3 is CASSQRTGGLYEQYF. The CDR3 nucleotides read TGCGCCAGCAGCCAACGGACAGGGGGCTTATACGAGCAGTACTTC.

This clonotype turned up a few times. This chain links TRBV18 with TRBJ1-1; a possible D gene is TRBD1 (5 bases). Trimming shortened V by 0 bases and J by 10 bases, and 12 bases separated the two germline ends. The CDR3 consists of 13 residues. CDR1 is KGHSH and CDR2 is LQKENI in the germline V gene. CDR3 loop: CASSPPERTGAFF. DNA for the CDR3: TGTGCCAGCTCACCACCTGAACGAACAGGAGCTTTCTTT.

This clonotype showed up many times. V gene TRBV2 combines with J gene TRBJ2-5; TRBD2 matches at 10 bases. The length of the CDR3 is 14 residues. Unmatched junction bases numbered 7, after V lost 7 bases and J lost 5 bases. In germline, CDR1 is SNHLY, CDR2 FYNNEI. The DNA of the CDR3 is TGTGCCAGCAAGGTGGCTAGCGGGAGTGAGACCCAGTACTTC. Translated, it gives CASKVASGSETQYF.

This clonotype was detected ten times or more. The chain links TRBV20-1 to TRBJ2-1; D not certain. Trimming cost V 5 bases and J 4 bases, with 3 bases left between them. This CDR3 spans 10 amino acids. Per the germline V gene, CDR1 is DFQATT and CDR2 is SNEGSKA (reference sequence). The CDR3 spells CSAVYNEQFF. The CDR3 DNA reads TGCAGTGCTGTATACAATGAGCAGTTCTTC.

This clonotype was observed a few times. The J gene is TRBJ2-2, the V gene TRBV20-1; TRBD1 matches 11 bases. Germline V CDR1 and CDR2: DFQATT, SNEGSKA (reference sequence). This CDR3 has 14 residues. After removal of 6 bases from V and 5 bases from J, the junction contained 5 bases not matched to a gene. The CDR3 nucleotides read TGCAGTGCGCCGGGACAGGGGGTAACCGGGGAGCTGTTTTTT. This gives the protein CSAPGQGVTGELFF.

This clonotype was counted ten times or more. V is TRBV7-3 and J is TRBJ2-3, with 12 bases identical to TRBD2. This CDR3 is built from 16 residues. Per the germline V gene, CDR1 is SGHTA and CDR2 is FQGTGA. The V and J ends lost 5 bases and 4 bases, in that order; junction bases with no gene match: 7. As DNA, the CDR3 is TGTGCCAGCAGCCCTATACTAGCGGGAGGTGCAGATACGCAGTATTTT. Protein product: CASSPILAGGADTQYF.

This clonotype occurred many times. The J gene is TRBJ1-1, the V gene TRBV2; D is unresolved. Germline CDR1 reads SNHLY; CDR2 reads FYNNEI. This CDR3 is built from 14 residues. V was trimmed by 4 bases and J by 8 bases, leaving 17 bases between them. The CDR3 spells CASSVLVRNSEAFF. The CDR3 nucleotides read TGTGCCAGCAGTGTACTCGTGCGGAATTCAGAAGCTTTCTTT.

A word on this clonotype: A much bigger clone sits one base away, suggesting this may be a read error. The chain joins TRBV5-6 to TRBJ2-7; D gene uncertain. Germline assignment: CDR1 SGHDT and CDR2 YYEEEE. This CDR3 has 12 amino acids. V was pared by 5 bases and J by 2 bases, with 8 bases between. The CDR3 DNA is TGTGCCAGCAGTTTGATGCCCTACGAGCAGTACTTC. Translation gives CASSLMPYEQYF.